The subject of this entry is one T cell receptor beta chain. The target antigen is unknown. The CDR3 covers 13 residues. CDR1 is SEHNR, CDR2 FQNEAQ, per germline (reference sequence). Trimming took 5 bases from V and 2 from J, leaving 9 bases between them. This specimen belongs to a study of CD8+CD57+ T cells in acquired aplastic anemia. Overall study: DNA recovered from sorted CD4+ and CD8+ cells had a mean of 3.2 ug.

Study outcomes and limitations: A set of about 30 CD8+ CDR3 sequences was shared between patients and controls, and these sequences appeared highly expressed in patients. Patient and control CD8+ Simpson's diversity was not significantly different.

The study profiled TCR beta VDJ and CDR3 using genomic DNA as template. A single record per CDR3 protein comes from TCRdb applying MiXCR to the reads. The table includes about 95,000 distinct CDR3 sequences, around 70% detected once. An expansion of CD8+CD57+ cells by flow cytometry had been shown in patients chosen for sequencing. Everyone among the patients had severe acquired aplastic anemia. The receptor's source is a human donor with aplastic anemia. The genes are TRBV7-9 and TRBJ1-2, with a possible D match to TRBD1 (6 bases). The sample comprised sorted CD4+, CD8+, or CD8+CD57+ T cells (not recorded which) from PBMCs. As DNA, the CDR3 is TGTGCCAGCAGCATAACAGGGAACTATGGCTACACCTTC. Translated, it gives CASSITGNYGYTF.